The rows below give T cell receptor beta chains drawn from one sample of a study of early T cells in non-severe SARS-CoV-2 infection. MiXCR, run by TCRdb on the 5' RACE reads, gives a single entry per CDR3 protein. The repertoire includes tens of thousands of distinct CDR3 sequences, about 15% of them detected once, and less than 6% sits in the top ten. Material for sequencing was whole blood. These receptor sequences come from an adult who was a healthcare worker with PCR-confirmed SARS-CoV-2 infection or an uninfected control (not recorded which). CDR3s include the opening cysteine and the closing phenylalanine or tryptophan. D genes are given only for firm matches. Only some rows state a clone size, as once, few, many or a class for expanded clones.

v_gene: TRBV15; abundance: NA; j_gene: TRBJ1-4; d_gene: NA; len: 16; CDR3nt: TGTGCCACCAGCAGATCAAGGGCCTATACGGATGAAAAACTGTTTTTT; CDR3aa: CATSRSRAYTDEKLFF
v_gene: TRBV20-1; abundance: many; j_gene: TRBJ1-2; d_gene: NA; len: 10; CDR3nt: TGCAGTGCTTCTCGCTATGGCTACACCTTC; CDR3aa: CSASRYGYTF
v_gene: TRBV2; abundance: many; j_gene: TRBJ2-5; d_gene: NA; len: 13; CDR3nt: TGTGCCAGCAGTGACGTTAGCCAAGAGACCCAGTACTTC; CDR3aa: CASSDVSQETQYF
v_gene: TRBV5-1; abundance: few; j_gene: TRBJ2-7; d_gene: NA; len: 14; CDR3nt: TGCGCCAGCAGTCCTGATAGCGGCTACTACGAGCAGTACTTC; CDR3aa: CASSPDSGYYEQYF
v_gene: TRBV29-1; abundance: few; j_gene: TRBJ2-7; d_gene: NA; len: 14; CDR3nt: TGCAGCGTTGAAGTCGGGACCCTTTCCTACGAGCAGTACTTC; CDR3aa: CSVEVGTLSYEQYF
v_gene: TRBV7-2; abundance: few; j_gene: TRBJ2-7; d_gene: TRBD2; len: 16; CDR3nt: TGTGCCAGCAGCCCCCGGACTAGCGGGGACACCTACGAGCAGTACTTC; CDR3aa: CASSPRTSGDTYEQYF
v_gene: TRBV7-2; abundance: few; j_gene: TRBJ1-2; d_gene: NA; len: 14; CDR3nt: TGTGCCAGCAGCTTGGACCGCAGGGACTATGGCTACACCTTC; CDR3aa: CASSLDRRDYGYTF
v_gene: TRBV29-1; abundance: NA; j_gene: TRBJ2-7; d_gene: TRBD1; len: 15; CDR3nt: TGCAGCGTTGTTGATTTCGGGACAGGAGCCTACGAGCAGTACTTC; CDR3aa: CSVVDFGTGAYEQYF
v_gene: TRBV4-2; abundance: few; j_gene: TRBJ2-1; d_gene: NA; len: 16; CDR3nt: TGTGCCAGCAGCCAAGATTGGGCGGCGTCCTACAATGAGCAGTTCTTC; CDR3aa: CASSQDWAASYNEQFF
v_gene: TRBV11-3; abundance: few; j_gene: TRBJ1-1; d_gene: TRBD1; len: 14; CDR3nt: TGTGCCAGCAGCCCCGGGGACAGGGGCTCTGAAGCTTTCTTT; CDR3aa: CASSPGDRGSEAFF
v_gene: TRBV20-1; abundance: NA; j_gene: TRBJ2-7; d_gene: NA; len: 15; CDR3nt: TGCAGTGCAAAATTCTTAGCGGTCCTCTCCTACGAGCAGTACTTC; CDR3aa: CSAKFLAVLSYEQYF
v_gene: TRBV5-1; abundance: few; j_gene: TRBJ1-1; d_gene: TRBD1; len: 15; CDR3nt: TGCGCCAGCAGCTTGGGACAGGGAGGGAGCACTGAAGCTTTCTTT; CDR3aa: CASSLGQGGSTEAFF
v_gene: TRBV20-1; abundance: NA; j_gene: TRBJ2-5; d_gene: TRBD1; len: 13; CDR3nt: TGCAGTGCGTCACAGGGGATGGGGGAGACCCAGTACTTC; CDR3aa: CSASQGMGETQYF
v_gene: TRBV12-3/TRBV12-4; abundance: many; j_gene: TRBJ2-2; d_gene: NA; len: 15; CDR3nt: TGTGCCAGCAGTTTAGAGGGGTACGGGACCGGGGAGCTGTTTTTT; CDR3aa: CASSLEGYGTGELFF
v_gene: TRBV3-1; abundance: NA; j_gene: TRBJ2-4; d_gene: NA; len: 15; CDR3nt: TGTGCCAGCAGCCACTACAAACTAGCCAAAAACATTCAGTACTTC; CDR3aa: CASSHYKLAKNIQYF
v_gene: TRBV7-2; abundance: few; j_gene: TRBJ2-3; d_gene: TRBD2; len: 16; CDR3nt: TGTGCCAGCAGCTTAGTGGGCGGGAGGGCCTTAAATACGCAGTATTTT; CDR3aa: CASSLVGGRALNTQYF